This T cell receptor beta chain was profiled in a study of T cell responses to AZD1222 COVID-19 vaccine. Germline values: CDR1 SGHRS, CDR2 YFSETQ. CDR3 length equals 15 residues. Trimming removed 2 bases from V and 5 bases from J; junction bases left unmatched: 8. This table comes from immunoSEQ multiplex PCR, and its TCRdb copy is limited to in-frame clones, with some not included. In the table there are some 130,000 clones, roughly 91% of which are singletons. This TCR was sampled from an adult who received the AZD1222 COVID-19 vaccine. The sample in question was peripheral blood, obtained 28 days after the second AZD1222 dose. The V call is TRBV5-1, the J call TRBJ2-7; 9 bases are a match to TRBD1. CDR3 in amino acids: CASSFSTGGRNEQYF. The CDR3, as DNA: TGCGCCAGCAGCTTTTCCACAGGGGGCAGGAACGAGCAGTACTTC.